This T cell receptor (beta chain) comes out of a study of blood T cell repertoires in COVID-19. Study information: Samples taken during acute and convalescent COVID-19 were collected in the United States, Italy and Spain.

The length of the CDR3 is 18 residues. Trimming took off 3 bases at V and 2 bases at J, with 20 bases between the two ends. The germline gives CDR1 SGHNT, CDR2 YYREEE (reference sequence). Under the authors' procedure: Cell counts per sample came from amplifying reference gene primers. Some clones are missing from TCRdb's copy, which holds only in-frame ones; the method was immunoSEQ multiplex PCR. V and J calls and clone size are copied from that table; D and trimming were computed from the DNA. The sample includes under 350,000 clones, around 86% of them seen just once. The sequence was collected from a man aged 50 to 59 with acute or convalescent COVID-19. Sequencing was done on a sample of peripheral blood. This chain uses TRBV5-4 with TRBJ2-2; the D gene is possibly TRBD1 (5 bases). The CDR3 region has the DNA TGTGCCAGCAGCTACCCCGGCGCCCAGCAGGGTAACACCGGGGAGCTGTTTTTT. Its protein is CASSYPGAQQGNTGELFF.